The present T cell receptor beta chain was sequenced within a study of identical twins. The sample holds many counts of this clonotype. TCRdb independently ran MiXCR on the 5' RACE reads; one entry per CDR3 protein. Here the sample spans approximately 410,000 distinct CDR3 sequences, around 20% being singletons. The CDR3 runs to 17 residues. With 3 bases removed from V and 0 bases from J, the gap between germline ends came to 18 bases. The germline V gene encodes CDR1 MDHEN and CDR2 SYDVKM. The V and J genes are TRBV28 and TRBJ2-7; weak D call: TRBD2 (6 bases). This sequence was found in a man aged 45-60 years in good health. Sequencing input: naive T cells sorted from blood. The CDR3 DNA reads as TGTGCCAGCAGTTTGAAAACCGGGACTGGGAGCTCCTACGAGCAGTACTTC. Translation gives CASSLKTGTGSSYEQYF.